These T cell receptor beta chains were read from a single sample in a study of T cell changes during pregnancy in multiple sclerosis. The protocol was immunoSEQ multiplex PCR, while the TCRdb copy is restricted to in-frame clones and leaves out a portion. The data contain roughly 90,000 clones, approximately 92% of them singletons. Sequences were derived from peripheral blood, sampled in the first trimester of pregnancy. Receptors were obtained from a female donor with multiple sclerosis, enrolled in a pregnancy study. CDR3s include the opening cysteine and the closing phenylalanine or tryptophan. Each record gives: clone size, D gene, J gene, V gene, CDR3 DNA, CDR3 protein. The D gene is left open where the match is weak. Expanded clones are given a class, and other clones once, few, many or no size at all.

abundance: .; d_gene: TRBD2; j_gene: TRBJ2-3; v_gene: TRBV6-6; CDR3nt: TGTGCCAGCAGTCGGACTAGCGGGGAGGGCACAGATACGCAGTATTTT; CDR3aa: CASSRTSGEGTDTQYF
abundance: .; d_gene: TRBD1; j_gene: TRBJ1-6; v_gene: TRBV5-6; CDR3nt: TGTGCCAGCAGCAGGAGGACAGGGTTTTCTAATGAGGCCCTCCACTTT; CDR3aa: CASSRRTGFSNEALHF
abundance: .; d_gene: .; j_gene: TRBJ2-5; v_gene: TRBV20-1; CDR3nt: TGCAGTGCTACCTTTCAAGAGACCCAGTACTTC; CDR3aa: CSATFQETQYF
abundance: .; d_gene: TRBD2; j_gene: TRBJ2-7; v_gene: TRBV7-2; CDR3nt: TGTGCCAGCAGCTTAGGACTAGCGGGAACCTACGAGCAGTACTTC; CDR3aa: CASSLGLAGTYEQYF
abundance: .; d_gene: TRBD1; j_gene: TRBJ2-7; v_gene: TRBV5-1; CDR3nt: TGCGCCAGCAGCTTGGGACAGGGAATCTACGAGCAGTACTTC; CDR3aa: CASSLGQGIYEQYF
abundance: .; d_gene: .; j_gene: TRBJ2-7; v_gene: TRBV5-4; CDR3nt: TGTGCCAGCAGCTTGCGAGACTACGAGCAGTACTTC; CDR3aa: CASSLRDYEQYF
abundance: .; d_gene: .; j_gene: TRBJ2-6; v_gene: TRBV15; CDR3nt: TGTGCCACCTCGGGGGAGCCCAACGTCCTGACTTTC; CDR3aa: CATSGEPNVLTF
abundance: .; d_gene: .; j_gene: TRBJ1-2; v_gene: TRBV2; CDR3nt: TGTGCCAGCAGGACAGTCGATGGCTACACCTTC; CDR3aa: CASRTVDGYTF
abundance: .; d_gene: .; j_gene: TRBJ2-7; v_gene: TRBV5-1; CDR3nt: TGCGCCAGCAGCTTGGAAGGGGCAACCCCCTACGAGCAGTACTTC; CDR3aa: CASSLEGATPYEQYF
abundance: .; d_gene: TRBD2; j_gene: TRBJ2-3; v_gene: TRBV5-6; CDR3nt: TGTGCCAGCAGCTTGGAGGTTAGCGGGGATACGCAGTATTTT; CDR3aa: CASSLEVSGDTQYF
abundance: .; d_gene: TRBD2; j_gene: TRBJ2-1; v_gene: TRBV11-2; CDR3nt: TGTGCCAGCAGCCACGAGGCGGGGGGGATCAATGAGCAGTTCTTC; CDR3aa: CASSHEAGGINEQFF
abundance: .; d_gene: .; j_gene: TRBJ1-2; v_gene: TRBV19; CDR3nt: TGTGCCAGTAGCCCCGGTCCCGGGAAAGGCTACACCTTC; CDR3aa: CASSPGPGKGYTF
abundance: once; d_gene: TRBD1; j_gene: TRBJ1-3; v_gene: TRBV4-1; CDR3nt: TGCGCCAGCAGCCCCGGGACAGTCGGAAACACCATATATTTT; CDR3aa: CASSPGTVGNTIYF
abundance: .; d_gene: TRBD1; j_gene: TRBJ1-1; v_gene: TRBV19; CDR3nt: TGTGCCAGTAGTATCCTGGGACAGGGGGCTTTGGAGGCTTTCTTT; CDR3aa: CASSILGQGALEAFF
abundance: once; d_gene: .; j_gene: TRBJ2-7; v_gene: TRBV19; CDR3nt: TGTGCCAGCGGTGCCAGGGCGCCCTACGAGCAGTACTTC; CDR3aa: CASGARAPYEQYF
abundance: once; d_gene: .; j_gene: TRBJ2-2; v_gene: TRBV6-5; CDR3nt: TGTGCCGTGACAGTTACGAACACCGGGGAGCTGTTTTTT; CDR3aa: CAVTVTNTGELFF
abundance: .; d_gene: TRBD1; j_gene: TRBJ1-2; v_gene: TRBV12-5; CDR3nt: TGTGCTAGTGGTTTGGACAGGGGTTTGGATGGCTACACCTTC; CDR3aa: CASGLDRGLDGYTF
abundance: .; d_gene: TRBD2; j_gene: TRBJ2-7; v_gene: TRBV30; CDR3nt: TGTGCCTGGAGTTGGGGGGGGTCCTCCTACGAGCAGTACTTC; CDR3aa: CAWSWGGSSYEQYF
abundance: .; d_gene: TRBD1; j_gene: TRBJ1-5; v_gene: TRBV2; CDR3nt: TGTGCCAGCACCGGGACAGGGGGTTCTCGAACGACAATGAGAAGCAATCAGCCCCAGCATTTT; CDR3aa: CASTGTGGSRTTMRSNQPQHF
abundance: .; d_gene: .; j_gene: TRBJ2-7; v_gene: TRBV2; CDR3nt: TGTGCCAGCAGTGAATGGTCAGGGTCCAGCTCCTACGAGCAGTACTTC; CDR3aa: CASSEWSGSSSYEQYF
abundance: .; d_gene: TRBD1; j_gene: TRBJ1-2; v_gene: TRBV9; CDR3nt: TGTGCCAGCAGGGGGACAGGGATAGACTATGGCTACACCTTC; CDR3aa: CASRGTGIDYGYTF
abundance: .; d_gene: .; j_gene: TRBJ1-5; v_gene: TRBV19; CDR3nt: TGTGCCAGTAGTATCCTTGGCAGATATAGCAATCAGCCCCAGCATTTT; CDR3aa: CASSILGRYSNQPQHF
abundance: .; d_gene: TRBD1; j_gene: TRBJ1-1; v_gene: TRBV5-4; CDR3nt: TGTGCCAGCAGCTTGACAGGGGCGAGCACTGAAGCTTTCTTT; CDR3aa: CASSLTGASTEAFF
abundance: .; d_gene: .; j_gene: TRBJ2-7; v_gene: TRBV18; CDR3nt: TGTGCCAGCTCACCTGACAGCTACGAGCAGTACTTC; CDR3aa: CASSPDSYEQYF
abundance: .; d_gene: .; j_gene: TRBJ2-7; v_gene: TRBV9; CDR3nt: TGTGCCAGCAGCGCCTTAGGACAGGAGCAGTACTTC; CDR3aa: CASSALGQEQYF
abundance: .; d_gene: .; j_gene: TRBJ2-7; v_gene: TRBV6-6; CDR3nt: TGTGCCAGCACGGGAGCCTACGAGCAGTACTTC; CDR3aa: CASTGAYEQYF